This TCR beta chain emerged from a study of control samples from healthy donors and cancer patients. Clones were read by immunoSEQ multiplex PCR, and TCRdb kept only the in-frame ones, dropping some. The repertoire holds about 71,000 clones, 89% seen once, with around 19% in the top ten. Germline V lookup: CDR1 SGHNT, CDR2 YYREEE (reference sequence). V lost 3 bases and J lost 4; bases outside the gene matches: 4. This CDR3 is built from 15 residues. The specimen was PBMCs. The receptor's source is a man in his sixties with lung cancer. The chain employs TRBV5-4 and TRBJ1-3, with 10 bases matching TRBD1. Written as DNA, the CDR3 is TGTGCCAGCAGCTCGGACAGGGGGAAAGGAAACACCATATATTTT. Translation: CASSSDRGKGNTIYF.